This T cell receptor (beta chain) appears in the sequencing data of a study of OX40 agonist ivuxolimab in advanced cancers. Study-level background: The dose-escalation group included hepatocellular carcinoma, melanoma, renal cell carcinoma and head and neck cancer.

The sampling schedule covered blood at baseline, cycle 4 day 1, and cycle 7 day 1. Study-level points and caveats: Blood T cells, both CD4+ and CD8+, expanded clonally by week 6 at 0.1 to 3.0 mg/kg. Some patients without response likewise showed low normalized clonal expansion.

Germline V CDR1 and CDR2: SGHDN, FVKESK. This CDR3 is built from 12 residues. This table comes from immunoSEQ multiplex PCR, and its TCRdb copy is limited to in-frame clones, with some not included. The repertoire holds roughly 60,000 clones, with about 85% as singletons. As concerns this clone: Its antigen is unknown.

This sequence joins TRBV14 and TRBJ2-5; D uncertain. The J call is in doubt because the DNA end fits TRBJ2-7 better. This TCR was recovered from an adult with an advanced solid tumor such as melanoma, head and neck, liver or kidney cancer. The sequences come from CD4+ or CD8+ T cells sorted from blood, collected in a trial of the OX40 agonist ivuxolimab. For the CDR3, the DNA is TGTGCCAGTGGGAAGGGTTACTACGAGCAGTACTTC. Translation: CASGKGYYEQYF.